This T cell receptor beta chain was retrieved from a study of T cells in Graves' hyperthyroidism and ophthalmopathy. Study details: Any treatment followed the collection of peripheral blood at initial diagnosis. Study conclusions and caveats: Blood also contained most expanded thyroid clonotypes above 0.001.

This clonotype was detected only a few times. The antigen is not known. Exclusion of a patient resulted from uncontrolled infection, other autoimmune disease, pregnancy or lactation. Source material for PBMCs was more than 7.5 ml fresh peripheral blood. The CDR3 runs to 13 residues. The V end was cut by 5 bases, the J end by 3 bases, with 8 bases between. Using RNA transcripts as the source, TCR beta CDR3 regions were amplified. During a first-round RT-PCR of the TCR CDR3, the HTBI primer set was used. Each CDR3 protein gets one entry after TCRdb re-called the multiplex PCR reads with MiXCR. Here the sample spans around 700,000 distinct CDR3 sequences, roughly a third being singletons.

This rearrangement joins TRBV12-3 or TRBV12-4 to TRBJ1-5; D not resolved. This receptor was identified in a woman in her forties with Graves' hyperthyroidism. Input material: blood. The CDR3 DNA is TGTGCCAGCAGTCGGGCCTTCAATCAGCCCCAGCATTTT. It specifies CASSRAFNQPQHF.